These 8 T cell receptor beta chains were sequenced from one sample in a study of blood T cells in healthy people across ages. The second PCR ran roughly 7 to 12 cycles with a sample-barcoded 5' primer and J-beta primers. Via MiXCR, TCRdb re-called the 5' RACE reads, giving one row per CDR3 protein. The top ten hold around 7.7% of the sample, which has about 1,800,000 distinct CDR3 sequences, under 30% seen once. The material sequenced was blood. All receptors come from a woman aged 30 to 39 in good health.

This clonotype has only one observation. Written as DNA, the CDR3 is TGTGCCAGCAGTTACGAGGCAGGGAGGACGCAGCATTTT. Amino acid sequence: CASSYEAGRTQHF. This sequence joins TRBV6-5 and TRBJ2-3, with D maybe TRBD1 (5 bases). The J call may be mistaken, given a closer DNA end match to TRBJ1-5. Looked up from germline, CDR1 is MNHEY and CDR2 is SVGAGI. The CDR3 has 13 amino acids.

The chain is built from TRBV2 and TRBJ1-1; TRBD1 is a possible D gene (6 bases). The V gene's germline CDR1 is SNHLY and CDR2 FYNNEI. Trimming pared 7 bases from V and 3 bases from J, leaving 24 bases between. This CDR3 comprises 17 residues. The chain's CDR3 is CASNYERGRRRDTEAFF. The CDR3 DNA reads as TGTGCCAGCAATTATGAGCGGGGGCGAAGGAGGGACACTGAAGCTTTCTTT.

CDR3 loop: CSARDRSGSSEAFF. The CDR3 coding sequence is TGCAGTGCTAGAGATCGCAGCGGATCATCTGAAGCTTTCTTT. The rearrangement links TRBV20-1 to TRBJ1-1; unclear D gene. The V end was cut by 0 bases, the J end by 6 bases, with 14 bases between. The CDR3 is 14 residues long. CDR1 DFQATT and CDR2 SNEGSKA come from the germline V gene (reference sequence).

This chain joins TRBV12-5 and TRBJ1-1; 7 bases agree with TRBD1. Germline CDR1 and CDR2: LGHNT and FRNRAP. The CDR3 contains 16 residues. V lost 6 bases to trimming and J lost 3 bases; unmatched junction nucleotides: 13. CDR3 loop: CASGALPGTADTEAFF. In DNA form, the CDR3 reads TGTGCTAGTGGCGCCTTACCCGGGACAGCGGACACTGAAGCTTTCTTT.

The gene calls are TRBV2 and TRBJ2-4; possibly TRBD2 for D (7 bases). The CDR3 spans 19 residues. Germline V gives CDR1 SNHLY, CDR2 FYNNEI. V gave up 4 bases and J gave up 6 bases, with 28 bases separating them. CDR3 amino acids: CASSGGRLTGGRGGNIQYF. The CDR3 DNA reads as TGTGCCAGCAGTGGCGGTCGGCTAACGGGGGGCCGAGGTGGAAACATTCAGTACTTC.

The chain combines TRBV2 with TRBJ1-1; 9 bases are shared with TRBD1. V dropped 9 bases and J dropped 12; count of bases not matched to a gene: 8. The germline V gene encodes CDR1 SNHLY and CDR2 FYNNEI. This CDR3 has 11 residues. The CDR3: CASYRDRETFF. The CDR3 nucleotides read TGTGCCAGTTACCGGGACAGGGAGACTTTCTTT.

The J gene is TRBJ2-3, the V gene TRBV30; D is undetermined. This CDR3 is 13 amino acids long. Germline CDR1 GTSNPN, CDR2 SVGIG (reference sequence). Between the trimmed V and J ends, which lost 1 base and 5 bases, there was a span of 10 bases. The DNA of the CDR3 is TGTGCCTGGAGTGCCTATCAAAGAGATACGCAGTATTTT. Residues: CAWSAYQRDTQYF.

This clonotype was detected ten times or more. The V and J genes are TRBV29-1 and TRBJ2-5, with 10 bases that match TRBD1. The V segment lost 7 bases and the J segment 5 bases; nucleotides outside the gene matches: 7. This CDR3 spans 13 amino acids. Germline V lookup: CDR1 SQVTM, CDR2 ANQGSEA. In nucleotides, the CDR3 is TGCAGCGCTGAGACAGGGGGCTATGAGACCCAGTACTTC. This codes for CSAETGGYETQYF.